The present T cell receptor (beta chain) was sequenced within a study of blood T cell repertoires in COVID-19. Study summary: Researchers got acute and convalescent COVID-19 samples from the United States, Italy and Spain. T cells, B-cell-depleted T cells, or PBMCs provided the cDNA or gDNA that served as material.

As handled by the study authors: Amplified reference gene primers provided the basis for estimating nucleated cell counts. The assay was immunoSEQ multiplex PCR, and TCRdb's table has in-frame clones only and misses some. The DNA was the basis for D and trimming; V, J and clone size are from that table. The table records about 15,000 clones, about 87% of them present only once. The V segment lost 3 bases and the J segment 5 bases; nucleotides outside the gene matches: 9. Germline V gene sequence: CDR1 MNHNS, CDR2 SASEGT. This CDR3 spans 16 amino acids. V and J are TRBV6-1 and TRBJ1-2; TRBD1 matches 10 bases. The TCR comes from a human donor in a cohort sampled during active COVID-19. Sequencing was carried out using peripheral blood. Written as DNA, the CDR3 is TGTGCCAGCAGTGAGGACAGGGGGAACCCCCGATATGGCTACACCTTC. It yields the protein CASSEDRGNPRYGYTF.